What follows are 8 T cell receptor beta chains derived from one specimen sequenced in a study of T cell repertoires in cytomegalovirus infection. TCRdb fed the reads into MiXCR, producing one record per CDR3 protein. The sample yields roughly 860,000 distinct CDR3 sequences, about 30% seen once. Their cognate antigens are unknown. Sequenced here: cultured CD8+ T cells from PBMCs, sampled from culture after CMV antigen stimulation. The receptor source for this set is a human donor in good health (CMV status not recorded). Some clones in this sample may be carry-over from other donors' samples.

This clonotype was seen only a few times. This chain's CDR3 is CASSATQLAGGRNEQFF. The CDR3 bases are TGTGCCAGCAGCGCTACCCAACTAGCGGGGGGTCGGAATGAGCAGTTCTTC. V usage is TRBV7-9 and J usage is TRBJ2-1; 12 bases map to TRBD2. With V trimmed by 5 bases and J by 7 bases, 12 bases remained unmatched. The CDR3 has 17 residues. Germline V gene data show CDR1 as SEHNR and CDR2 as FQNEAQ (reference sequence). Combining the CDR3 with reference TRBV7-9 and TRBJ2-1 gives the whole variable domain DTGVSQNPRHKITKRGQNVTFRCDPISEHNRLYWYRQTLGQGPEFLTYFQNEAQLEKSRLLSDRFSAERPKGSFSTLEIQRTEQGDSAMYLCASSATQLAGGRNEQFFGPGTRLTVL.

The chain employs TRBV6-4 and TRBJ2-3; TRBD1 or TRBD2 may be the D gene (6 bases each). The germline gives CDR1 MRHNA, CDR2 SNTAGT. The CDR3 consists of 16 residues. Deletions cut 8 bases from V and 2 bases from J, with 20 bases between. The CDR3 DNA follows: TGTGCCAGCTGCGGCTGGGGGGACAAAAACACAGATACGCAGTATTTT. Translating it yields CASCGWGDKNTDTQYF.

The chain employs TRBV7-9 and TRBJ1-6; D gene uncertain. With 5 bases removed from V and 10 bases from J, the gap between germline ends came to 9 bases. CDR1 is SEHNR, CDR2 FQNEAQ, per germline (reference sequence). The CDR3 length is 12 residues. In DNA form, the CDR3 reads TGTGCCAGCAGCCCCGACGACTCACCCCTCCACTTT. Translated, it gives CASSPDDSPLHF. Full variable domain (remainder filled in from reference TRBV7-9 and TRBJ1-6): DTGVSQNPRHKITKRGQNVTFRCDPISEHNRLYWYRQTLGQGPEFLTYFQNEAQLEKSRLLSDRFSAERPKGSFSTLEIQRTEQGDSAMYLCASSPDDSPLHFGNGTRLTVT.

This clonotype was detected once. The genes are TRBV15 and TRBJ2-3; D unresolved. This CDR3 region has 14 residues. Germline V gene data show CDR1 as LNHNV and CDR2 as YYDKDF (reference sequence). V dropped 0 bases and J dropped 3 bases, with 7 bases sitting between them. This CDR3 reads CATSREGGTDTQYF. As DNA, the CDR3 is TGTGCCACCAGCAGAGAGGGTGGGACAGATACGCAGTATTTT.

Concerning this clonotype itself: Just one base apart from a much larger clone, this may be a read error. This chain joins TRBV7-6 and TRBJ2-3, with D possibly being TRBD1 or TRBD2 (5 bases each). This CDR3 region has 15 residues. V gave up 3 bases and J gave up 2 bases, with 12 bases separating them. Germline CDR1 reads SGHVS; CDR2 reads FNYEAQ. CDR3: CASSFGAAFTDTQYF. The CDR3 coding sequence is TGTGCCAGCAGCTTCGGGGCAGCATTCACAGATACGCAGTATTTT.

V and J are TRBV29-1 and TRBJ2-7, with D perhaps TRBD1 (6 bases). The CDR3 spans 13 residues. Germline loops: CDR1 SQVTM, CDR2 ANQGSEA. V was trimmed by 5 bases and J by 6 bases, leaving 17 bases between them. DNA for the CDR3: TGCAGCGTTTCTAGGGACACGGTAGGCGAGCAGTACTTC. It translates to CSVSRDTVGEQYF.

The gene calls are TRBV27 and TRBJ1-5; D perhaps matches TRBD1 (6 bases). V was clipped by 2 bases and J by 4 bases, with 12 bases between them. There are 15 residues in the CDR3. Germline loops: CDR1 MNHEY, CDR2 SMNVEV (reference sequence). The CDR3 DNA follows: TGTGCCAGCAGTTTAGGGGGGGCTCTAAATCAGCCCCAGCATTTT. This encodes CASSLGGALNQPQHF.

This clonotype was picked up a small number of times. The chain combines TRBV7-9 with TRBJ1-1; D gene ambiguous. The CDR3 runs to 14 residues. V was cut by 2 bases and J by 5 bases, with 12 bases left in between. From germline, CDR1 is SEHNR and CDR2 FQNEAQ (reference sequence). CDR3 amino acids: CASSLSSRGTEAFF. Written as DNA, the CDR3 is TGTGCCAGCAGCTTAAGTTCTCGAGGGACTGAAGCTTTCTTT.